This TCR beta chain comes out of a study of CD8+CD57+ T cells in acquired aplastic anemia (dated by TCRdb to the late 2010s). Concerning the study at large: A mean of around 3.3 ug of DNA, ranging from about 0.2 to 27.4 ug, was extracted from sorted CD4+ and CD8+ cells. A CD8+CD57+ expansion meant a frequency higher than the mean frequency seen in healthy subjects. Findings and caveats that apply to the study as a whole: Around 30 CD8+ CDR3 sequences were found in both patients and controls but appeared to be highly expressed in patients and within the immunodominant clones of the patients. CD8+ Simpson's diversity did not differ significantly between patients and healthy controls (P=0.060).

Expansion of CD8+CD57+ cells had been shown by flow cytometry in the patients chosen for sequencing. Severe acquired aplastic anemia was diagnosed in all patients according to International Study of Aplastic Anemia and Agranulocytosis and Camitta criteria. No patient had received any therapy when blood was sampled. In the study, sorted CD4+ and CD8+ blood T cells from patients with severe aplastic anemia and from healthy subjects underwent deep sequencing of TCR repertoires. Patients were enrolled in the USA under clinicaltrials.gov protocols 00001620, 01623167, 00001397, 00071045, 00081523 and 00961064. Ficoll-Paque density gradient centrifugation was used to isolate peripheral blood mononuclear cells. Before DNA was extracted, CD4+ and CD8+ T cells were sorted using either FACS or magnetic beads. Ends trimmed: V by 3 bases, J by 4 bases; bases unmatched to a gene: 5. Reading the germline V gene gives CDR1 ENHRY and CDR2 SYGVKD. The CDR3 has 15 amino acids, counting the end cysteine and phenylalanine. Kept here is only the CDR3 DNA, which spans 45 bases and is read in frame from base 1.

Notes on this clonotype: Its antigen is still unknown. No base quality information exists; no much larger clone differs at one position.

Genomic DNA was used as template for profiling of TCR beta VDJ combinations and CDR3 sequences. An Illumina HiSeq 2000 was the platform used for TCR repertoire sequencing. Per the source publication's procedure: Repertoires were assessed using TRBV/TRBJ rearrangement plots, CDR3 size and DJ length profiles, and Simpson's diversity index. The most abundant DNA sequence in the deep sequencing data was defined as the immunodominant clone. CDR3 amino acid sequences were checked for sharing between subjects and were compared against published repertoires and the VDJdb database. TCRdb reprocessed the public reads (quality trimming at Q25 with fastp, clone calling with MiXCR) and kept in-frame beta chains. Rows with one shared CDR3 protein collapse into an entry with the most common genes and DNA. The V and J calls and clone size are TCRdb's, not the authors'. Across this sample there are tens of thousands of distinct CDR3 sequences, with about 70% seen only once. The ten most abundant clones make up about four fifths of the sample.

The sequence was collected from a human donor with aplastic anemia. Source material: sorted CD4+, CD8+, or CD8+CD57+ T cells (not recorded which) from PBMCs. The chain is made from TRBV10-3 and TRBJ1-5; TRBD1 agrees with 8 junctional bases. The DNA reads as follows: TGTGCCATCAGTGATGGACAGGGTCGGAATCAGCCCCAGCATTTT. This gives the protein CAISDGQGRNQPQHF.